The 27 T cell receptor beta chains listed next were all sequenced from one sample in a study of identical twins. Via MiXCR, TCRdb re-called the 5' RACE reads, giving one row per CDR3 protein. The data contain around 1.7 million distinct CDR3 sequences, 25% to 35% of them seen just once; the ten biggest clones take up about 0.3%. Sequences were obtained from cord blood. These receptors were obtained from a newborn girl in good health.

In regard to this clonotype: A read error may account for a junction end that differs from germline. The V call is TRBV28, the J call TRBJ1-6; the D is unclear. The germline CDR1 and CDR2 sequences are MDHEN and SYDVKM. The CDR3 covers 17 residues. CDR3 DNA sequence: TGTGCCAGCACTTTACGCCACCCGACGGTCCTTAATTCACCCCTCCACTTT. Protein sequence: CASTLRHPTVLNSPLHF.

This clonotype was counted a few times. V usage is TRBV5-1 and J usage is TRBJ2-4, with D perhaps TRBD2 (6 bases). Germline V gene sequence: CDR1 SGHRS, CDR2 YFSETQ. V gave up 3 bases and J gave up 7 bases, with 11 bases separating them. The CDR3 is 13 residues long. This chain's CDR3 is CASSSDGGNIQYF. CDR3 DNA sequence: TGCGCCAGCAGCTCCGACGGGGGTAACATTCAGTACTTC.

V gene TRBV7-2 combines with J gene TRBJ1-6; 7 bases map to TRBD1. The germline gives CDR1 SGHTA, CDR2 FQGNSA. CDR3 length: 14 residues. V lost 3 bases, J lost 13 bases, and 9 bases stayed unmatched. CDR3 sequence reads: CASSLTGISNPLHF. Here the CDR3 DNA reads TGTGCCAGCAGCTTGACAGGGATAAGTAATCCCCTCCACTTT.

This clonotype appeared a few times. This chain uses TRBV5-1 with TRBJ2-1; no definite D call. CDR1 is SGHRS, CDR2 YFSETQ, per germline. This CDR3 spans 12 amino acids. The germline V and J ends were trimmed by 7 bases and 5 bases, with 10 bases remaining between them. CDR3 nucleotides: TGCGCCAGCCGGGTACTCGACAATGAGCAGTTCTTC. Its protein product is CASRVLDNEQFF. Full variable domain (remainder filled in from reference TRBV5-1 and TRBJ2-1): KAGVTQTPRYLIKTRGQQVTLSCSPISGHRSVSWYQQTPGQGLQFLFEYFSETQRNKGNFPGRFSGRQFSNSRSEMNVSTLELGDSALYLCASRVLDNEQFFGPGTRLTVL.

This clonotype was counted between two and nine times. This sequence joins TRBV6-1 and TRBJ2-5, with D uncertain. The germline CDR1 and CDR2 sequences are MNHNS and SASEGT. This CDR3 has 12 amino acids. Deletions cut 2 bases from V and 5 bases from J, with 6 bases between. CDR3 sequence: CASSEWDETQYF. The CDR3 DNA reads TGTGCCAGCAGTGAATGGGATGAGACCCAGTACTTC.

Many counts were recorded for this clonotype. The chain is built from TRBV20-1 and TRBJ2-5; D remains unclear. V lost 6 bases to trimming and J lost 0 bases, with 2 bases between them. From germline, CDR1 is DFQATT and CDR2 SNEGSKA (reference sequence). This CDR3 has 10 residues. CDR3 nucleotide sequence: TGCAGTGCCTACCAAGAGACCCAGTACTTC. As protein: CSAYQETQYF.

This clonotype was found many times. The J gene is TRBJ2-7, the V gene TRBV29-1, with D unclear. Between the trimmed V and J ends, which lost 0 bases and 4 bases, there was a span of 7 bases. Germline-derived CDR1 and CDR2 are SQVTM and ANQGSEA. This CDR3 comprises 12 residues. The CDR3 is CSVEDGGYEQYF. As DNA, the CDR3 is TGCAGCGTTGAAGATGGCGGATACGAGCAGTACTTC.

This rearrangement joins TRBV20-1 to TRBJ1-1; the D is unclear. Germline values: CDR1 DFQATT, CDR2 SNEGSKA (reference sequence). The length of the CDR3 is 17 residues. V lost 5 bases, J lost 0 bases, and 22 bases lay in between. The chain's CDR3 is CSAPYGQERFMNTEAFF. CDR3 bases: TGCAGTGCTCCCTATGGTCAGGAGAGGTTCATGAACACTGAAGCTTTCTTT.

This chain uses TRBV20-1 with TRBJ2-1; tentatively, D is TRBD2 (6 bases). The V and J ends lost 3 bases and 5 bases respectively, with 20 bases between them. The CDR3 loop spans 16 amino acids. The germline V gene encodes CDR1 DFQATT and CDR2 SNEGSKA (reference sequence). CDR3 in amino acids: CSASSLTWTGDNEQFF. The CDR3 region has the DNA TGCAGTGCTAGCAGCCTAACCTGGACGGGGGACAATGAGCAGTTCTTC.

The chain carries TRBV4-1 and TRBJ2-7; D gene unclear. The CDR3 has 14 residues. With 3 bases removed from V and 0 bases from J, the gap between germline ends came to 9 bases. Germline V gene data show CDR1 as MGHRA and CDR2 as YSYEKL. CDR3 sequence reads: CASSQAAFSYEQYF. CDR3 coding DNA: TGCGCCAGCAGCCAGGCAGCCTTCTCCTACGAGCAGTACTTC.

The chain employs TRBV20-1 and TRBJ2-5, with D hard to call. The end of the DNA is better explained by TRBJ2-7, so the J call may be wrong. There are 15 residues in the CDR3. Germline V gene data show CDR1 as DFQATT and CDR2 as SNEGSKA (reference sequence). The CDR3 nucleotides are TGCAGTGCTAGCAGTGTAAGGCTAGGCGGTTACGAGCAGTACTTC. It codes for CSASSVRLGGYEQYF.

This clonotype appeared a few times. The chain joins TRBV6-2 or TRBV6-3 to TRBJ2-3; either TRBD1 or TRBD2 may fit D (6 bases each). CDR1 and CDR2 from the germline V gene are MNHEY and SVGEGT. The CDR3 is made up of 14 amino acids. Trimming shortened V by 1 base and J by 5 bases, and 10 bases separated the two germline ends. The CDR3 region is CASSYWGAKDTQYF. As DNA, the CDR3 is TGTGCCAGCAGTTACTGGGGGGCCAAAGATACGCAGTATTTT.

V gene TRBV5-1 combines with J gene TRBJ1-2, with D perhaps TRBD1 (6 bases). The CDR3 sequence is 15 residues long. V lost 4 bases to trimming and J lost 1 base, with 14 bases between them. Germline V gives CDR1 SGHRS, CDR2 YFSETQ. The CDR3 sequence is CASSDPGHFNYGYTF. DNA for the CDR3: TGCGCCAGCAGCGATCCGGGACACTTTAACTATGGCTACACCTTC.

This clonotype has only a few counts. The chain has TRBV10-3 and TRBJ2-4, with D hard to call. Trimming took 0 bases from V and 0 from J, leaving 3 bases between them. The CDR3 is 14 residues long. CDR1 and CDR2 (germline): ENHRY, SYGVKD. The CDR3 here is CAISESVAKNIQYF. The CDR3 bases are TGTGCCATCAGTGAGTCGGTAGCCAAAAACATTCAGTACTTC.

This clonotype was counted between two and nine times. The chain joins TRBV6-2 or TRBV6-3 to TRBJ2-1; 9 positions agree with TRBD1. V shed 6 bases, J shed 3 bases, and the junction held 12 bases outside the gene matches. The CDR3 sequence is 17 residues long. CDR1 is MNHEY and CDR2 is SVGEGT in the germline V gene. In DNA form, the CDR3 reads TGTGCCAGCAGCCTATGGGGACAGGGAATATTCTACAATGAGCAGTTCTTC. This gives the protein CASSLWGQGIFYNEQFF.

This chain joins TRBV2 and TRBJ2-1, with D possibly TRBD2 on 7 matching bases. The CDR3 loop spans 15 amino acids. V lost 5 bases and J 6 bases, leaving 17 bases between the germline ends. In germline, CDR1 is SNHLY, CDR2 FYNNEI. The DNA for the CDR3 is TGTGCCAGCAGTCCTTGGGCGGGGGCGGGCAATGAGCAGTTCTTC. Translating it yields CASSPWAGAGNEQFF.

This chain uses TRBV7-9 with TRBJ1-6; D uncertain. The CDR3 consists of 17 residues. Between the trimmed V and J ends, which lost 1 base and 0 bases, there was a span of 10 bases. The germline V gene encodes CDR1 SEHNR and CDR2 FQNEAQ (reference sequence). CDR3 DNA: TGTGCCAGCAGCTTAGTGGGCGTGAGCTCCTATAATTCACCCCTCCACTTT. Amino acids: CASSLVGVSSYNSPLHF.

In its sample, this clonotype was seen a few times. The V call is TRBV6-1, the J call TRBJ2-1, with D tentatively TRBD2 (6 bases). Trimming took 8 bases from V and 8 from J, leaving 22 bases between them. Germline-derived CDR1 and CDR2 are MNHNS and SASEGT. This CDR3 region has 15 residues. Here the CDR3 reads CASRSDSAGKDEQFF. The CDR3, as DNA: TGTGCCAGCCGAAGCGACTCGGCGGGAAAGGATGAGCAGTTCTTC.

This chain connects TRBV30 to TRBJ1-5, with no clear D. V shed 0 bases and J shed 6 bases, with 15 bases lying between them. The CDR3 consists of 15 residues. Germline CDR1 reads GTSNPN; CDR2 reads SVGIG (reference sequence). This CDR3 is CAWSVGPAYGQPQHF. In nucleotides, the CDR3 is TGTGCCTGGAGTGTAGGTCCGGCTTATGGTCAGCCCCAGCATTTT.

This rearrangement joins TRBV27 to TRBJ2-4; weak D call: TRBD1 (7 bases). The CDR3 loop spans 19 amino acids. Trimming left V 8 bases short and J 0 bases short, with 26 bases between. The V gene's germline CDR1 is MNHEY and CDR2 SMNVEV (reference sequence). In DNA form, the CDR3 reads TGTGCCAGCCTGTGGAGGGTCGGGACAGAAATACTAGCCAAAAACATTCAGTACTTC. The encoded protein is CASLWRVGTEILAKNIQYF.

This clonotype occurred a few times. The gene calls are TRBV6-1 and TRBJ2-5; no reliable D call. V lost 2 bases and J lost 3, with 7 bases in between. The CDR3 is 13 amino acids. Germline lookup yields CDR1 MNHNS and CDR2 SASEGT. CDR3 amino acids: CASSEYGEETQYF. The DNA of the CDR3 is TGTGCCAGCAGTGAATATGGGGAAGAGACCCAGTACTTC.

This clonotype was counted ten times or more. The chain has TRBV27 and TRBJ1-2, with 8 bases identical to TRBD1. Germline lookup yields CDR1 MNHEY and CDR2 SMNVEV (reference sequence). The CDR3 is 17 residues long. The trim removed 4 bases at V and 5 bases at J, leaving 15 bases unmatched. CDR3 in DNA: TGTGCCAGCAGTTCCCTAGGACAGGGCAGAATTCGGTATGGCTACACCTTC. Translation gives CASSSLGQGRIRYGYTF.

In regard to this clonotype: One junction end does not reproduce the germline sequence, and a read error may be involved. V gene TRBV12-3 or TRBV12-4 combines with J gene TRBJ1-2, with D maybe TRBD1 (5 bases). This CDR3 region has 14 residues. CDR3 protein: CAGSLALGHYGYTF. In nucleotides, the CDR3 is TGTGCCGGCAGTTTAGCGCTGGGGCACTATGGCTACACCTTC.

V gene TRBV20-1 combines with J gene TRBJ2-5; tentatively, D is TRBD2 (6 bases). The CDR3 runs to 13 residues. V was shortened by 6 bases and J by 2 bases, with 13 bases between the two germline ends. CDR1 is DFQATT and CDR2 is SNEGSKA in the germline V gene (reference sequence). This CDR3 reads CSANKRVQETQYF. CDR3 sequence (DNA): TGCAGTGCAAATAAGCGGGTTCAAGAGACCCAGTACTTC.

The rearrangement joins TRBV7-2 to TRBJ2-4, with 7 positions matching TRBD1. In germline, CDR1 is SGHTA, CDR2 FQGNSA. This CDR3 has 16 residues. V trimming: 5 bases; J trimming: 0 bases; junction bases outside the gene matches: 7. CDR3 protein: CASSPDRPIAKNIQYF. The CDR3 bases are TGTGCCAGCAGCCCGGACAGGCCAATAGCCAAAAACATTCAGTACTTC.

The CDR3 protein is CASRTSGPSGANVLTF. CDR3 in DNA: TGTGCCAGCAGGACTAGCGGACCCTCTGGGGCCAACGTCCTGACTTTC. The chain uses TRBV7-9 and TRBJ2-6; 9 nucleotides agree with TRBD2. The CDR3 runs to 16 residues. With V trimmed by 6 bases and J by 0 bases, 3 bases remained unmatched. Germline values: CDR1 SEHNR, CDR2 FQNEAQ (reference sequence).

This clonotype was seen only a few times. The chain uses TRBV4-2 and TRBJ1-1, with 9 bases aligning to TRBD1. The CDR3 covers 15 residues. CDR1 and CDR2 (germline): LGHNA, YNFKEQ. Trimming cost V 3 bases and J 6 bases; bases outside gene matches: 8. CDR3 sequence reads: CASSQGDRDSPEAFF. DNA for the CDR3: TGTGCCAGCAGCCAGGGGGACAGGGATAGCCCTGAAGCTTTCTTT.